The clone carrying this T cell receptor beta chain was observed a few times. The antigen remains unidentified. This sample stems from a study of T cells in Graves' hyperthyroidism and ophthalmopathy. Study background: Initial diagnosis, before any treatment, was when peripheral blood was collected. Whole-study findings and limits: Most thyroid-expanded clonotypes above 0.001 were also found in blood.

Researchers amplified the TCR beta CDR3 regions from RNA transcripts. Primed by the HTBI set, a first-round RT-PCR was run on the TCR CDR3. TCRdb recomputed calls from the multiplex PCR reads with MiXCR, one row per CDR3 protein. This sample has some 210,000 distinct CDR3 sequences; roughly 18% occur once, and the top ten carry roughly 50%. Sequencing was performed on blood. The TCR originated in a man aged 45-60 years with Graves' hyperthyroidism.

The CDR3 DNA reads as TGTGCCAGCACCCCAAGTGGATTCTCTGGAAACACCATATATTTT. Its protein product is CASTPSGFSGNTIYF. The chain combines TRBV6-1 with TRBJ1-3; D uncertain. Germline CDR1 MNHNS, CDR2 SASEGT. V lost 7 bases to trimming and J lost 0 bases, with 13 bases between them. This CDR3 has 15 residues.